This note documents a single T cell receptor (beta chain) sequence. It lacks a known antigen. One base away there is no much larger clone; base qualities are not given. The sample comes from a study of blood T cells in healthy people across ages (dated by TCRdb to about 2015). Regarding the study in general: Template switching captured roughly one uniquely barcoded TCR beta cDNA molecule per two T cells in model experiments. Using deep sequencing normalized with unique cDNA molecular identifiers, the study measured how TCR beta repertoire diversity changes with age. The donors were split into four age groups: young (average 16 years), middle-aged (about 40), aged (roughly 60) and long-lived (about 74). To avoid experimental bias, donors of different ages were spread randomly across the sequencing lanes. For two donors (one aged 18 to 29 and one aged 80 or older), the study analyzed two additional independent replicas of 1 million unique cDNA reads from the same blood draw.

From a lookup of the germline V gene (reference sequence), CDR1 and CDR2 are SEHNR and FQNEAQ. The CDR3 starts with the cysteine, ends with the phenylalanine, and has 16 residues. The CDR3 DNA has 48 bases and is translated from base 1. V has 1 base trimmed and J has 12 bases trimmed; junction bases matching no gene number 18. Beyond this particular receptor, the publication reports: Estimates of total diversity from one million sequenced T cells were regarded as lower bounds and underestimates. The percentage of naive T cells measured by flow cytometry correlated strongly with observed TCR beta diversity. Observed TCR beta diversity per million T cells fell roughly linearly with age, and a significant reduction was already apparent by age roughly 41. Since profiling was done on bulk unsorted PBMCs, naive and antigen-experienced compartments could not be conclusively compared. Because donor CMV infection status was unknown, age-related changes in expanded clonotypes were potentially confounded. The long-lived group showed more naive CD4+ T cells, fewer expanded clones and increased TCR diversity than the aged group, suggesting age selection.

The method behind the library was 5' RACE. TCRdb names Illumina HiSeq 2500 as the instrument used. A second about 6 to 11 cycle PCR used a sample-barcoded 5' primer and a J-beta primer mix. A unique molecular identifier was introduced onto each TCR beta cDNA molecule by a template-switch 5' adaptor carrying 12 random nucleotides. At least 3 million CDR3-containing paired-end reads were obtained from each sample. All of the RNA was converted into first-strand cDNA using the Mint cDNA synthesis kit, with a TRBC-specific oligonucleotide serving as the primer. Following uracil-DNA glycosylase treatment, a first 18-cycle PCR with universal primers M1SS and BC2_uni_R was performed on all cDNA. The study's processing was this. For normalization, 1 million high-quality reads, each with a distinct molecular identifier, were randomly selected from each sample. Instead of being binned into consensus sequences, reads that shared molecular identifiers were thrown out. CDR3 identification, clonotype clustering and error correction used MiTCR with a Q25 quality threshold and the strictest error-elimination algorithm. A nonparametric unseen species model using Euler transformation provided a lower-bound estimate of total TCR beta diversity. The raw public reads went through TCRdb reprocessing: fastp at Q25, MiXCR clone calling, in-frame beta chains kept. Rows matching on CDR3 protein sequence are summarized as one entry with the most common DNA and genes. TCRdb assigned the V and J calls; the authors' analysis was not used. For this sample there are about 400,000 distinct CDR3 sequences; 45% to 60% appear just once. The ten largest clones represent 51% of the sample.

The donors were roughly 39 Caucasian individuals from Russia, aged roughly 6 to 100 years, who were systemically healthy. Around 9.8 milliliters of peripheral blood were collected from each donor into EDTA-treated Vacutainer tubes. PBMCs were isolated by Ficoll-Paque density-gradient centrifugation, with at least 6 million obtained per sample. Trizol reagent was used to extract total RNA from the PBMCs, yielding at least 5.5 micrograms per sample. The percentages of naive CD45RAhigh/CD27high T cells were determined by flow cytometry on a PBMC aliquot from every donor. The sequencing input was blood. The clonotype was recovered from a man aged 55 to 70 in good health. This sequence uses TRBV7-9 and TRBJ2-7, and TRBD2 aligns with 7 junction nucleotides. The base sequence is TGTGCCAGCAGCTTAGGGGTAGAGCGGGGAACGGGAGTTCCGTACTTC. This translates into CASSLGVERGTGVPYF.